The 4 T cell receptor beta chains given below trace back to one sample, sequenced in a study of T-cell reconstitution after alpha-beta-depleted transplantation in children. TCRbeta library preparation incorporated unique molecular identifiers. Each CDR3 protein is one row after TCRdb ran MiXCR on the PCR reads. The table records hundreds of thousands of distinct CDR3 sequences, about 33% of them present only once. The sequencing here drew on PBMCs from the stem cell graft donor, taken from the stem cell graft. The receptors originated from a human donor who donated a stem cell graft to a child with aplastic anemia.

The genes are TRBV20-1 and TRBJ2-1, with D perhaps matching TRBD2 (6 bases). The CDR3 length is 14 residues. Germline loops: CDR1 DFQATT, CDR2 SNEGSKA (reference sequence). Trimming stripped 6 bases from V and 5 bases from J, with 17 bases between. CDR3 in amino acids: CSAGAGSANNEQFF. DNA of the CDR3: TGCAGTGCCGGGGCGGGGAGCGCGAACAATGAGCAGTTCTTC.

This clonotype appeared a few times. V and J are TRBV29-1 and TRBJ2-1; maybe TRBD2 (6 bases). Germline V gene sequence: CDR1 SQVTM, CDR2 ANQGSEA. The CDR3 is 13 amino acids. V gave up 8 bases and J gave up 6 bases, with 17 bases separating them. The CDR3 DNA follows: TGCAGCCTTCGCTGGAGGGCCGGCAATGAGCAGTTCTTC. It yields the protein CSLRWRAGNEQFF.

CDR3 amino acids: CASSQGQGYVQPQHF. The CDR3 nucleotides read TGTGCCAGCAGCCAAGGTCAGGGTTATGTTCAGCCCCAGCATTTT. J is TRBJ1-5 and V is TRBV3-1, with a possible D match to TRBD1 (5 bases). The V gene lost 1 base and the J gene lost 6 bases, with 13 bases spanning the gap. The CDR3 has 15 residues. Germline loops: CDR1 LGHDT, CDR2 YNNKEL (reference sequence).

This chain joins TRBV6-5 and TRBJ2-2; perhaps TRBD2 as D (6 bases). Germline V gives CDR1 MNHEY, CDR2 SVGAGI. The CDR3 runs 14 residues. The V and J ends lost 2 bases and 7 bases respectively, with 11 bases between them. The CDR3 region has the DNA TGTGCCAGCAGTTACATGTCGGGGGTCGGGGAGCTGTTTTTT. This sequence encodes CASSYMSGVGELFF.